A single sample gave rise to the 13 T cell receptor beta chains below, sequenced in a study of T-cell reconstitution after alpha-beta-depleted transplantation in children. Unique molecular identifiers were built into the TCRbeta library. One entry per CDR3 protein, called by TCRdb with MiXCR from the PCR reads. The table includes 150,000 to 200,000 distinct CDR3 sequences, around 10% detected once. Here the sequenced sample was PBMCs, taken before TCRalphabeta/CD19-depleted stem cell transplant. These receptors all stem from a boy between 2 and 10 years old with acute myeloid leukemia, due to receive a stem cell transplant.

V usage is TRBV6-1 and J usage is TRBJ2-1; 8 bases agree with TRBD2. Germline V gene data show CDR1 as MNHNS and CDR2 as SASEGT. This CDR3 comprises 15 residues. V was clipped by 6 bases and J by 6 bases; unmatched bases: 10. The CDR3 spells CASSPSGSRSNEQFF. The CDR3 DNA reads TGTGCCAGCAGCCCCAGCGGGAGTAGGTCCAATGAGCAGTTCTTC.

This clonotype was observed many times. The chain combines TRBV5-1 with TRBJ1-2, with 7 bases aligning to TRBD1. The ends lost 0 bases at V and 3 bases at J; junction bases unmatched: 5. Germline lookup yields CDR1 SGHRS and CDR2 YFSETQ. The CDR3 sequence is 15 residues long. CDR3 in amino acids: CASSLGGDSYYGYTF. The CDR3 DNA reads as TGCGCCAGCAGCTTGGGGGGGGACAGCTACTATGGCTACACCTTC. The full variable domain, its missing parts supplied by reference TRBV5-1 and TRBJ1-2, is KAGVTQTPRYLIKTRGQQVTLSCSPISGHRSVSWYQQTPGQGLQFLFEYFSETQRNKGNFPGRFSGRQFSNSRSEMNVSTLELGDSALYLCASSLGGDSYYGYTFGSGTRLTVV.

This clonotype was recorded many times. This chain links TRBV3-1 with TRBJ2-2; D unresolved. CDR1 LGHDT and CDR2 YNNKEL come from the germline V gene (reference sequence). The length of the CDR3 is 16 residues. V was pared by 4 bases and J by 8 bases, with 20 bases between. The CDR3 spells CASSPSLPGSRGELFF. CDR3 bases: TGTGCCAGCAGCCCCTCATTGCCAGGATCGAGGGGGGAGCTGTTTTTT.

This clonotype was observed at least ten times. J is TRBJ2-2 and V is TRBV5-1; the match to TRBD1 covers 8 bases. The CDR3 spans 18 residues. Germline CDR1 is SGHRS and CDR2 is YFSETQ. V was clipped by 3 bases and J by 2 bases; unmatched bases: 12. CDR3 nucleotides: TGCGCCAGCAGCTCTAACCCCGGGACAGGACGTAACACCGGGGAGCTGTTTTTT. As protein: CASSSNPGTGRNTGELFF.

Ten or more counts support this clonotype. The CDR3 here is CSAKGLAGGYPGELFF. DNA for the CDR3: TGCAGTGCTAAGGGACTAGCGGGAGGGTACCCCGGGGAGCTGTTTTTT. This rearrangement joins TRBV20-1 to TRBJ2-2, with 16 bases lining up with TRBD2. Germline CDR1 DFQATT, CDR2 SNEGSKA (reference sequence). J gave up 6 bases and V 4 bases, and 5 bases lay outside the gene matches. The CDR3 runs to 16 residues.

As concerns this clonotype: It may be a read error: a sequence one base away is much more abundant. This chain joins TRBV7-9 and TRBJ1-4, with TRBD1 matching 9 bases. V lost 5 bases and J lost 8; bases outside the gene matches: 9. This CDR3 comprises 15 residues. Germline lookup yields CDR1 SEHNR and CDR2 FQNEAQ (reference sequence). For the CDR3, the DNA is TGTGCCAGCAGCGCCGGGACAGGGAAGAACGAAAAACTGTTTTTT. Translated, it gives CASSAGTGKNEKLFF.

This clonotype occurred many times. This chain connects TRBV20-1 to TRBJ2-7; D not resolved. Per germline, CDR1 DFQATT and CDR2 SNEGSKA (reference sequence). The CDR3 spans 10 residues. The CDR3 loop is CSLLYYEQYF. In DNA, the CDR3 is TGCAGCCTCCTGTACTACGAGCAGTACTTC.

This clonotype was seen ten or more times. One end of the junction varies from germline; a read error may be responsible. The rearrangement links TRBV12-3 or TRBV12-4 to TRBJ2-1, with a tentative D call TRBD2 (6 bases). This CDR3 spans 11 amino acids. CDR3 DNA sequence: TGTGCCAGCAGTGTGACGGGGGAGCCGTTCTTC. Translating gives CASSVTGEPFF.

At least ten counts were recorded for this clonotype. The rearrangement links TRBV6-1 to TRBJ2-3, with a tentative D call TRBD2 (6 bases). Germline-derived CDR1 and CDR2 are MNHNS and SASEGT. This CDR3 region has 14 residues. Trimming took off 4 bases at V and 2 bases at J, with 10 bases between the two ends. In DNA, the CDR3 is TGTGCCAGCAGTGCTAGCGTCCTCACAGATACGCAGTATTTT. As protein: CASSASVLTDTQYF.

This clonotype occurred many times. The chain joins TRBV6-5 to TRBJ2-1; the D is unclear. The V gene lost 4 bases and the J gene lost 6 bases, with 25 bases spanning the gap. The CDR3 runs 18 residues. Per the germline V gene, CDR1 is MNHEY and CDR2 is SVGAGI. The CDR3 protein is CASSSRPPTRMNTNEQFF. The CDR3 DNA reads TGTGCCAGCAGTTCCCGACCTCCCACTCGGATGAATACCAATGAGCAGTTCTTC.

This clonotype came up many times. The chain carries TRBV29-1 and TRBJ2-7; TRBD1 matches 8 bases. Looked up from germline, CDR1 is SQVTM and CDR2 is ANQGSEA. The CDR3 has 16 residues. The junction had 9 bases not matched to a gene; V was cut back by 2 bases and J by 0 bases. For the CDR3, the DNA is TGCAGCGTTGAATCGTTTAGTACAGGGGGCTCCTACGAGCAGTACTTC. Residues: CSVESFSTGGSYEQYF.

This clonotype was observed many times. The chain uses TRBV11-2 and TRBJ1-1, with TRBD1 matching over 10 bases. CDR3 size: 16 residues. Germline V CDR1 and CDR2: SGHAT, FQNNGV. The J segment lost 6 bases and the V segment lost 1 base, leaving 8 bases of the junction unmatched. The CDR3 loop reads CASSLAPRDRGPEAFF. The CDR3, as DNA: TGTGCCAGCAGCTTAGCCCCCCGGGACAGGGGACCTGAAGCTTTCTTT.

This clonotype was detected many times. The rearrangement links TRBV12-3 or TRBV12-4 to TRBJ1-2; tentative D call: TRBD1 (5 bases). V lost 3 bases, J lost 2 bases, and 7 bases lay in between. The CDR3 runs to 13 residues. The CDR3 DNA follows: TGTGCCAGCAGTTTTGAGGGGAACTATGGCTACACCTTC. It encodes CASSFEGNYGYTF.